The rows below give T cell receptor beta chains drawn from one sample of a study of blood T cell repertoires in COVID-19. Libraries were prepared by immunoSEQ multiplex PCR; TCRdb keeps only in-frame clonotypes and omits some of them. The sample comprises about 87,000 clones, around nine tenths of which are singletons, and around 5% rests with the top ten. The specimen sequenced was peripheral blood. Source of these receptors: a woman at least 80 years old with acute or convalescent COVID-19. CDR3s include the opening cysteine and the closing phenylalanine or tryptophan. The D gene is left open where the match is weak. Clone size is given for some rows only: seen once, a few or many times, or a class if the clone is expanded.

TRBV19	NA	TRBJ2-3	NA	TGTGCCAGTAGTATTAGTAGCGATACGCAGTATTTT	CASSISSDTQYF
TRBV19	NA	TRBJ1-5	NA	TGTGCCAGTAGTATAGATGGGCAGTCCTCGAATCAGCCCCAGCATTTT	CASSIDGQSSNQPQHF
TRBV27	NA	TRBJ1-1	NA	TGTGCCAGCAGCCCTGGAAAGCTTCTGAGGCACACTGAAGCTTTCTTT	CASSPGKLLRHTEAFF
TRBV7-6	TRBD1	TRBJ2-5	NA	TGTGCCAGCAGCCGGGACAGGGGAGAGACCCAGTACTTC	CASSRDRGETQYF
TRBV5-6	NA	TRBJ1-1	once	TGTGCCAGCAGCTTCGTGGGGGCTCAGGGAACTGAAGCTTTCTTT	CASSFVGAQGTEAFF
TRBV3-1/TRBV3-2	TRBD1	TRBJ2-3	NA	TGTGCCAGCAGCCAAGGGGACAGGGCCGGGGGAGATACGCAGTATTTT	CASSQGDRAGGDTQYF
TRBV7-9	TRBD1	TRBJ1-4	NA	TGTGCCAGCAGCTTTCGAACAGGGGTTGAAAAACTGTTTTTT	CASSFRTGVEKLFF
TRBV30	NA	TRBJ2-5	NA	TGTGCCTGGAGGGATTTCGGGTTAGAGACCCAGTACTTC	CAWRDFGLETQYF
TRBV5-6	NA	TRBJ1-1	NA	TGTGCCAGCAGCCTGGCCGACAGAGAGAACACTGAAGCTTTCTTT	CASSLADRENTEAFF
TRBV27	TRBD1	TRBJ2-3	NA	TGTGCCAGCAGTTTCCCGGGACAGGTGAACACAGATACGCAGTATTTT	CASSFPGQVNTDTQYF
TRBV6-5	NA	TRBJ2-1	NA	TGTGCCAGCAGAACTACCACAGGGAGTAATGAGCAGTTCTTC	CASRTTTGSNEQFF
TRBV12-5	NA	TRBJ1-1	once	TGTGCTAGTGGTTTCTTGGGGGGCACTGAAGCTTTCTTT	CASGFLGGTEAFF
TRBV7-8	NA	TRBJ1-2	NA	TGTGCCAGCAGCCCCGGGACAAGGGCTCACTATGGCTACACCTTC	CASSPGTRAHYGYTF
TRBV30	NA	TRBJ2-5	NA	TGTGCCTGGAGTGAGCAGGGTGGGTGGGAGACCCAGTACTTC	CAWSEQGGWETQYF
TRBV10-3	TRBD1	TRBJ2-3	NA	TGTGCCATCAGTGAGTCCCGGGCAGGGGGCAGGACAGATACGCAGTATTTT	CAISESRAGGRTDTQYF
TRBV7-6	NA	TRBJ1-1	NA	TGTGCCAGCAGCTTAGTTGGACCAGGGACTATGAACACTGAAGCTTTCTTT	CASSLVGPGTMNTEAFF
TRBV7-2	TRBD1	TRBJ1-1	NA	TGTGCCAGCAGCGGCCGGACAGGGAATACGAACACTGAAGCTTTCTTT	CASSGRTGNTNTEAFF